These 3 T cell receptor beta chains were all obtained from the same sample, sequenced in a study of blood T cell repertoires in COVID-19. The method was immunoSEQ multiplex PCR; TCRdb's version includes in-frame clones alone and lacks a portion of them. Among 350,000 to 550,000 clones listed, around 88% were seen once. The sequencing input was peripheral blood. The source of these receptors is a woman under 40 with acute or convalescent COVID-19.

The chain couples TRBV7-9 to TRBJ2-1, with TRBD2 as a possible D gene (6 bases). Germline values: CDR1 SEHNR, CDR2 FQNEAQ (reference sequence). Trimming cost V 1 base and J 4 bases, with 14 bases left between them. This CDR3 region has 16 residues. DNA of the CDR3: TGTGCCAGCAGCTTAGTGGGCGGGACCTCATACAATGAGCAGTTCTTC. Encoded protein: CASSLVGGTSYNEQFF. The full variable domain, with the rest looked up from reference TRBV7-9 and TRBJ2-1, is DTGVSQNPRHKITKRGQNVTFRCDPISEHNRLYWYRQTLGQGPEFLTYFQNEAQLEKSRLLSDRFSAERPKGSFSTLEIQRTEQGDSAMYLCASSLVGGTSYNEQFFGPGTRLTVL.

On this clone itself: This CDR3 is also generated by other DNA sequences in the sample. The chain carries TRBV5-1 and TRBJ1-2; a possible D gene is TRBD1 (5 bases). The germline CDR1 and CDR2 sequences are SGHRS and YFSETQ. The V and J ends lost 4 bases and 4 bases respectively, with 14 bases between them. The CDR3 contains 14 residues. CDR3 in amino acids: CASSPGDSSYGYTF. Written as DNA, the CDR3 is TGCGCCAGCAGCCCAGGAGACAGTTCCTATGGCTACACCTTC.

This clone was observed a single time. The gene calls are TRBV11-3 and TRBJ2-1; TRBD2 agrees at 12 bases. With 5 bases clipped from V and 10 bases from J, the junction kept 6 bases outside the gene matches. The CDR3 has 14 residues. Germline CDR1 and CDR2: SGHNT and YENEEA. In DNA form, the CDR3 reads TGTGCCAGCAGCGGACTAGCGGGGACCCGCGAGCAGTTCTTC. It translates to CASSGLAGTREQFF.